The 14 T cell receptor beta chains below come from one sample, sequenced in a study of blood T cell repertoires in COVID-19. Sequencing used immunoSEQ multiplex PCR; TCRdb keeps in-frame clones, though not all of them. The sample consists of 300,000 to 350,000 clones, approximately 89% of them appearing once. Specimen: peripheral blood. These receptors all come from a woman between 55 and 75 years old with COVID-19, enrolled during active disease.

This clone was observed once. This chain links TRBV7-3 with TRBJ2-5; D is perhaps TRBD1 (6 bases). Germline CDR1 and CDR2: SGHTA and FQGTGA. This CDR3 comprises 16 residues. The V end lost 4 bases, the J end lost 1 base, and 16 bases lay between the germline ends. CDR3 nucleotides: TGTGCCAGCAGCTCAACCCCCGGGACATCCCAAGAGACCCAGTACTTC. Residues: CASSSTPGTSQETQYF. The full variable domain, rest sourced from reference TRBV7-3 and TRBJ2-5, is GAGVSQTPSNKVTEKGKYVELRCDPISGHTALYWYRQSLGQGPEFLIYFQGTGAADDSGLPNDRFFAVRPEGSVSTLKIQRTERGDSAVYLCASSSTPGTSQETQYFGPGTRLLVL.

Worth noting for this clone: At one boundary the junction diverges from the germline segment, which might be a read error. Other DNA sequences in the sample encode the same CDR3. The chain recombines TRBV3-1 (or the pseudogene TRBV3-2) with TRBJ2-7; 12 bases line up with TRBD2. This CDR3 contains 17 residues. The V gene's germline CDR1 is LGHDT and CDR2 YNNKEL (reference sequence). CDR3 sequence reads: CASSQEWTSGTSYEQYF. The CDR3 DNA follows: TGTGCCAGCAGCCAAGAGTGGACTAGCGGGACCTCCTACGAGCAATACTTC.

This clone showed up just once. V is TRBV19 and J is TRBJ2-2; D is unclear. Deletions cut 2 bases from V and 5 bases from J, with 6 bases between. The CDR3 runs to 13 residues. The germline V gene has CDR1 LNHDA and CDR2 SQIVND (reference sequence). CDR3 coding DNA: TGTGCCAGTAGTATAATCGGGACCGGGGAGCTGTTTTTT. Protein product: CASSIIGTGELFF.

J is TRBJ1-6 and V is TRBV20-1; no firm D call. Trimming cost V 3 bases and J 11 bases, with 8 bases left between them. The CDR3 is 11 residues long. The germline V gene encodes CDR1 DFQATT and CDR2 SNEGSKA (reference sequence). CDR3 loop: CSASPSAPLHF. The CDR3 DNA reads as TGCAGTGCTAGTCCGTCAGCACCCCTCCACTTT.

The V and J genes are TRBV7-2 and TRBJ1-2; D may be TRBD1 (5 bases). Between the trimmed V and J ends, which lost 5 bases and 7 bases, there was a span of 17 bases. In germline, CDR1 is SGHTA, CDR2 FQGNSA. The CDR3 contains 14 residues. The CDR3 DNA reads TGTGCCAGCAGCCTCAGACAGTCGGGGGGTGGCTACACCTTC. Encoded protein: CASSLRQSGGGYTF.

V is TRBV6-1 and J is TRBJ1-1; 7 nucleotides agree with TRBD1. J was trimmed by 2 bases and V by 1 base; bases with no gene match: 4. Germline values: CDR1 MNHNS, CDR2 SASEGT. This CDR3 spans 15 amino acids. In DNA, the CDR3 is TGTGCCAGCAGTGAAGAGGGGGCAGGAAACACTGAAGCTTTCTTT. Amino acid sequence: CASSEEGAGNTEAFF.

J is TRBJ1-6 and V is TRBV3-1 (or the pseudogene TRBV3-2), with D perhaps matching TRBD1 (5 bases). The length of the CDR3 is 16 residues. Germline V gene sequence: CDR1 LGHDT, CDR2 YNNKEL (reference sequence). The V end lost 4 bases, the J end lost 4 bases, and 14 bases lay between the germline ends. The DNA of the CDR3 is TGTGCCAGCAGCCCCACCTGGACAATATATAATTCACCCCTCCACTTT. It translates to CASSPTWTIYNSPLHF.

The chain is built from TRBV20-1 and TRBJ2-3, with 10 bases aligning to TRBD2. Germline V CDR1 and CDR2: DFQATT, SNEGSKA (reference sequence). This CDR3 contains 15 residues. V shed 3 bases, J shed 1 base, and the junction held 4 bases outside the gene matches. CDR3 residues: CSASRLAGGTDTQYF. CDR3 nucleotides: TGCAGTGCTAGTAGGCTAGCGGGGGGCACAGATACGCAGTATTTT.

The chain uses TRBV18 and TRBJ1-6; D is uncertain. In germline, CDR1 is KGHSH, CDR2 LQKENI. V lost 3 bases and J lost 0, with 6 bases in between. The CDR3 contains 15 residues. CDR3 DNA: TGTGCCAGCTCACCTTCTAGCTCCTATAATTCACCCCTCCACTTT. This gives the protein CASSPSSSYNSPLHF.

J is TRBJ1-4 and V is TRBV19; the D is unclear. The CDR3 runs to 14 residues. From germline, CDR1 is LNHDA and CDR2 SQIVND (reference sequence). Trimming took off 4 bases at V and 7 bases at J, with 13 bases between the two ends. CDR3 sequence (DNA): TGTGCCAGTAGTAAGGCCCTACGGGGTGAAAAACTGTTTTTT. Residues: CASSKALRGEKLFF.

In DNA form, the CDR3 reads TGTGCCAGCTTCATCACTAGCGGGGCCTACAATGAGCAGTTCTTC. Protein sequence: CASFITSGAYNEQFF. This chain links TRBV7-8 with TRBJ2-1, with 10 bases fitting TRBD2. The trim removed 8 bases at V and 2 bases at J, leaving 6 bases unmatched. CDR1 SGHVS and CDR2 FQNEAQ come from the germline V gene. The CDR3 length is 15 residues.

V usage is TRBV11-2 and J usage is TRBJ2-3, with 9 bases identical to TRBD1. This CDR3 has 14 amino acids. The ends lost 6 bases at V and 2 bases at J; junction bases unmatched: 3. Germline V gives CDR1 SGHAT, CDR2 FQNNGV. The CDR3 is CASSRQGDTDTQYF. CDR3 nucleotide sequence: TGTGCCAGCAGTCGACAGGGGGACACAGATACGCAGTATTTT.

This chain connects TRBV19 to TRBJ1-6; 9 nucleotides agree with TRBD1. The trim removed 4 bases at V and 7 bases at J, leaving 2 bases unmatched. The CDR3 contains 14 residues. CDR1 is LNHDA, CDR2 SQIVND, per germline (reference sequence). The CDR3 sequence is CASSTGTGNSPLHF. The DNA for the CDR3 is TGTGCCAGTAGTACAGGGACAGGGAATTCACCCCTCCACTTT.

The rearrangement links TRBV7-3 to TRBJ1-1, with D tentatively TRBD1 (5 bases). CDR3 length: 15 amino acids. The V gene lost 1 base and the J gene lost 4 bases, with 13 bases spanning the gap. Germline loops: CDR1 SGHTA, CDR2 FQGTGA. The CDR3 region has the DNA TGTGCCAGCAGCTTAAGGGGCGCCAGGGTCACTGAAGCTTTCTTT. Amino acid sequence: CASSLRGARVTEAFF.